The next 26 T cell receptor beta chains were all read from a single sample in a study of blood T cell repertoires in COVID-19. The assay was immunoSEQ multiplex PCR, and TCRdb's table has in-frame clones only and misses some. The sample includes fewer than 250,000 clones, roughly 82% of them seen just once. The sequenced sample consisted of peripheral blood. These receptors originate from an elderly woman with COVID-19, enrolled during active disease.

The V gene is TRBV14, the J gene TRBJ2-1; 12 bases align to TRBD1. CDR3 length equals 15 residues. The ends lost 7 bases at V and 9 bases at J; junction bases unmatched: 10. Germline V gene sequence: CDR1 SGHDN, CDR2 FVKESK. The CDR3: CASNPGTGGSVEQFF. The CDR3 coding sequence is TGTGCCAGCAACCCCGGGACAGGGGGCTCTGTTGAGCAGTTCTTC. Looking up the rest from reference TRBV14 and TRBJ2-1 gives the full variable domain: EAGVTQFPSHSVIEKGQTVTLRCDPISGHDNLYWYRRVMGKEIKFLLHFVKESKQDESGMPNNRFLAERTGGTYSTLKVQPAELEDSGVYFCASNPGTGGSVEQFFGPGTRLTVL.

For this clone: Relative to the germline gene, one junction end is altered; a read error may explain this. The gene calls are TRBV2 and TRBJ1-2; TRBD1 agrees at 7 bases. Per germline, CDR1 SNHLY and CDR2 FYNNEI. The CDR3 covers 11 residues. The CDR3 here is CASGSLGQTNF. The CDR3 DNA sequence: TGTGCCAGCGGATCATTGGGACAGACGAACTTC.

The chain employs TRBV5-1 and TRBJ1-1; 9 bases align to TRBD1. V lost 3 bases and J lost 8; bases outside the gene matches: 5. Per germline, CDR1 SGHRS and CDR2 YFSETQ. The CDR3 is 13 residues long. CDR3 residues: CASSSTGGAEAFF. The CDR3 DNA reads TGCGCCAGCAGCTCAACAGGGGGCGCGGAAGCTTTCTTT.

This chain joins TRBV28 and TRBJ1-1; 10 nucleotides match TRBD1. The ends lost 3 bases at V and 2 bases at J; junction bases unmatched: 0. CDR3 size: 14 residues. Germline CDR1 MDHEN, CDR2 SYDVKM. CDR3: CASSLTGGNTEAFF. The CDR3 DNA sequence: TGTGCCAGCAGTTTGACAGGGGGCAACACTGAAGCTTTCTTT.

CDR3 nucleotide sequence: TGCAGCGTTGAAGTCGGGACAGGGGCGAACACTGAAGCTTTCTTT. Translated: CSVEVGTGANTEAFF. The chain couples TRBV29-1 to TRBJ1-1, with 10 bases identical to TRBD1. The CDR3 contains 15 residues. Germline values: CDR1 SQVTM, CDR2 ANQGSEA. With V trimmed by 1 base and J by 1 base, 3 bases remained unmatched.

This rearrangement joins TRBV19 to TRBJ2-1; 7 bases are a match to TRBD1. The trim removed 7 bases at V and 2 bases at J, leaving 8 bases unmatched. The CDR3 contains 15 residues. CDR1 is LNHDA, CDR2 SQIVND, per germline (reference sequence). DNA of the CDR3: TGTGCCAGTACTTCCACAGGGGCGACCTACAATGAGCAGTTCTTC. It is translated as CASTSTGATYNEQFF. The variable domain in full, with the rest retrieved from reference TRBV19 and TRBJ2-1, is DGGITQSPKYLFRKEGQNVTLSCEQNLNHDAMYWYRQDPGQGLRLIYYSQIVNDFQKGDIAEGYSVSREKKESFPLTVTSAQKNPTAFYLCASTSTGATYNEQFFGPGTRLTVL.

V usage is TRBV28 and J usage is TRBJ2-5, with TRBD1 identical over 8 bases. V trimming: 2 bases; J trimming: 4 bases; junction bases outside the gene matches: 6. Germline CDR1 and CDR2: MDHEN and SYDVKM. The CDR3 length is 15 residues. CDR3 region: CASSLRQGAGETQYF. Here the CDR3 DNA reads TGTGCCAGCAGTTTAAGGCAGGGGGCTGGAGAGACCCAGTACTTC.

The gene calls are TRBV30 and TRBJ2-2; D perhaps matches TRBD1 (6 bases). In germline, CDR1 is GTSNPN, CDR2 SVGIG (reference sequence). This CDR3 is 13 amino acids long. V dropped 0 bases and J dropped 6 bases, with 8 bases sitting between them. CDR3 sequence (DNA): TGTGCCTGGAGTGTACAGGGAGCCGGGGAGCTGTTTTTT. It yields the protein CAWSVQGAGELFF.

In nucleotides, the CDR3 is TGTGCCAGCAGTTTACAACAGAAGTCCTACGAGCAGTACTTC. Protein: CASSLQQKSYEQYF. The rearrangement links TRBV28 to TRBJ2-7, with D uncertain. CDR1 MDHEN and CDR2 SYDVKM come from the germline V gene. The CDR3 is 14 amino acids. V lost 2 bases to trimming and J lost 1 base, with 9 bases between them.

About this clone itself: At one end the junction does not follow the germline gene, possibly because of a read error. This rearrangement joins TRBV5-1 to TRBJ2-3, with 12 bases matching TRBD1. Germline V gene lookup returns CDR1 SGHRS and CDR2 YFSETQ. The CDR3 sequence is 15 residues long. The CDR3: CASSLTRDRGLVMNF. The CDR3 bases are TGCGCCAGCAGCTTGACCCGGGACAGGGGGCTTGTAATGAATTTT.

In this sample, this clone turned up once. The genes are TRBV5-1 and TRBJ2-3; 14 bases are shared with TRBD2. In germline, CDR1 is SGHRS, CDR2 YFSETQ. Trimming took 3 bases from V and 6 from J; bases not matched to a gene: 9. CDR3 length: 17 amino acids. In nucleotides, the CDR3 is TGCGCCAGCAGCTGGGCCGGGACTAGCGGGGGAAGCGATACGCAGTATTTT. It specifies CASSWAGTSGGSDTQYF.

The chain uses TRBV7-2 and TRBJ1-5; 8 bases are a match to TRBD1. Germline values: CDR1 SGHTA, CDR2 FQGNSA. Trimming at V came to 3 bases and at J to 6 bases, leaving 7 bases not matched to a gene. The CDR3 has 15 residues. The chain's CDR3 is CASSLQGAIGQPQHF. The CDR3 DNA reads TGTGCCAGCAGCTTGCAGGGGGCGATTGGTCAGCCCCAGCATTTT.

This clone is a singleton in its sample. This chain connects TRBV2 to TRBJ1-5; D may be TRBD1 (6 bases). There are 16 residues in the CDR3. Germline CDR1 SNHLY, CDR2 FYNNEI. Trimming cost V 1 base and J 7 bases, with 17 bases left between them. CDR3 coding DNA: TGTGCCAGCAGTGAAGGGTATGGGGGCGCGGAACAGCCCCAGCATTTT. This codes for CASSEGYGGAEQPQHF.

This clone was seen once. The chain has TRBV2 and TRBJ2-1; D gene unclear. CDR3 size: 12 residues. The germline V and J ends were trimmed by 3 bases and 6 bases, with 6 bases remaining between them. CDR1 SNHLY and CDR2 FYNNEI come from the germline V gene. In DNA, the CDR3 is TGTGCCAGCAGTGATAACAGCAATGAGCAGTTCTTC. Its protein is CASSDNSNEQFF.

The genes are TRBV6-5 and TRBJ2-3; no clear D gene. Between the trimmed V and J ends, which lost 6 bases and 10 bases, there was a span of 8 bases. This CDR3 is built from 10 residues. Looked up from germline, CDR1 is MNHEY and CDR2 is SVGAGI. The DNA of the CDR3 is TGTGCCAGCAGCGTGGGCTCGCAGTATTTT. This gives the protein CASSVGSQYF.

The chain joins TRBV29-1 to TRBJ2-1; perhaps TRBD2 as D (6 bases). The germline V gene has CDR1 SQVTM and CDR2 ANQGSEA. V lost 2 bases and J 6 bases, leaving 11 bases between the germline ends. CDR3 length: 13 residues. The CDR3 DNA reads TGCAGCGTTGAAAATGGGGGGTCCAATGAGCAGTTCTTC. Amino acids: CSVENGGSNEQFF.

The rearrangement joins TRBV7-9 to TRBJ1-2; 9 bases line up with TRBD1. V was pared by 4 bases and J by 6 bases, with 6 bases of the junction left unmatched. The CDR3 covers 14 residues. Germline values: CDR1 SEHNR, CDR2 FQNEAQ (reference sequence). Here the CDR3 reads CASSSRRTGDGYTF. The CDR3 coding sequence is TGTGCCAGCAGCTCCCGACGGACAGGGGATGGCTACACCTTC. Variable domain in full (rest from reference TRBV7-9 and TRBJ1-2): DTGVSQNPRHKITKRGQNVTFRCDPISEHNRLYWYRQTLGQGPEFLTYFQNEAQLEKSRLLSDRFSAERPKGSFSTLEIQRTEQGDSAMYLCASSSRRTGDGYTFGSGTRLTVV.

The V and J genes are TRBV3-1 (or the pseudogene TRBV3-2) and TRBJ1-1, with D perhaps matching TRBD1 (6 bases). Trimming removed 3 bases from V and 3 bases from J, with 11 bases in between. The CDR3 runs to 14 residues. CDR1 is LGHDT and CDR2 is YNNKEL in the germline V gene (reference sequence). The CDR3 region has the DNA TGTGCCAGCAGCCAGTACAGGGTAGACACTGAAGCTTTCTTT. Translation: CASSQYRVDTEAFF.

V and J are TRBV30 and TRBJ1-3, with D perhaps TRBD1 (5 bases). Trimming removed 4 bases at V and 4 bases at J, with 17 bases between. Germline loops: CDR1 GTSNPN, CDR2 SVGIG (reference sequence). The CDR3 sequence is 15 residues long. Here the CDR3 DNA reads TGTGCCTGGACGACCGGGGGTGCACAAGGAAACACCATATATTTT. Its translation: CAWTTGGAQGNTIYF.

This clone was seen a handful of times. The V gene is TRBV18, the J gene TRBJ2-7, with TRBD1 identical over 7 bases. The CDR3 spans 13 residues. V gave up 4 bases and J gave up 7 bases; unmatched junction bases: 7. Germline assignment: CDR1 KGHSH and CDR2 LQKENI. The CDR3 reads CASSLSQGEEQYF. For the CDR3, the DNA is TGTGCCAGCTCACTCAGCCAGGGGGAAGAGCAGTACTTC.

This sequence joins TRBV7-2 and TRBJ1-5, with D uncertain. V was trimmed by 1 base and J by 0 bases, leaving 7 bases between them. The germline V gene encodes CDR1 SGHTA and CDR2 FQGNSA. This CDR3 has 15 amino acids. CDR3 coding DNA: TGTGCCAGCAGCTTAGACGCCAGTAGCAATCAGCCCCAGCATTTT. Amino acids: CASSLDASSNQPQHF.

The V gene is TRBV7-2, the J gene TRBJ2-5, with 7 bases lining up with TRBD2. With 5 bases clipped from V and 5 bases from J, the junction kept 11 bases outside the gene matches. CDR3 length: 15 amino acids. The germline V gene has CDR1 SGHTA and CDR2 FQGNSA. CDR3 loop: CASSPRGGAGETQYF. CDR3 coding DNA: TGTGCCAGCAGCCCCCGGGGAGGGGCGGGCGAGACCCAGTACTTC.

The V gene is TRBV5-6, the J gene TRBJ1-2, with D perhaps matching TRBD1 (5 bases). V shed 4 bases and J shed 6 bases, with 13 bases lying between them. From germline, CDR1 is SGHDT and CDR2 YYEEEE. This CDR3 spans 13 amino acids. The chain's CDR3 is CASSPRQYDGYTF. The CDR3, as DNA: TGTGCCAGCAGCCCACGACAGTATGATGGCTACACCTTC.

The chain has TRBV5-1 and TRBJ1-3; D may be TRBD1 (6 bases). Germline V gene lookup returns CDR1 SGHRS and CDR2 YFSETQ. Trimming cost V 6 bases and J 0 bases, with 16 bases left between them. The CDR3 is made up of 16 amino acids. The CDR3 nucleotides are TGCGCCAGCACCCCGGGGGGGGGCGGCTCTGGAAACACCATATATTTT. It codes for CASTPGGGGSGNTIYF.

This chain links TRBV5-1 with TRBJ2-2; TRBD2 might be the D (5 bases). The CDR3 is 15 amino acids. Germline CDR1 and CDR2: SGHRS and YFSETQ. Trimming shortened V by 2 bases and J by 0 bases, and 8 bases separated the two germline ends. CDR3 nucleotides: TGCGCCAGCAGCTTTGAACTAGCGAACACCGGGGAGCTGTTTTTT. Its translation is CASSFELANTGELFF.

This chain connects TRBV15 to TRBJ2-5, with 7 bases matching TRBD1. The V gene's germline CDR1 is LNHNV and CDR2 YYDKDF (reference sequence). The CDR3 consists of 15 residues. Trimming at V came to 4 bases and at J to 7 bases, leaving 12 bases not matched to a gene. CDR3 loop: CATSTLSDRVGTQYF. The DNA of the CDR3 is TGTGCCACCAGCACCTTGAGCGACAGGGTCGGGACCCAGTACTTC.